This T cell receptor (beta chain) originates from a study of beta chain features in type 1 diabetes. TCRB transcripts that were expressed got sequenced, as all of the isolated RNA had been reverse transcribed. This table comes from immunoSEQ multiplex PCR, and its TCRdb copy is limited to in-frame clones, with some not included. The sample lists nearly 350,000 clones, over 7% seen once, with around 1% in the top ten. The ends lost 9 bases at V and 6 bases at J; junction bases unmatched: 7. Per the germline V gene, CDR1 is MNHEY and CDR2 is SMNVEV (reference sequence). This CDR3 is built from 13 residues. This clone was detected only a few times. Its antigen is not identified. Using CD45RO/CCR7/CD25/CD127/CD95/CD27, CD4+ naive, central memory, regulatory and stem cell-like memory cells were sorted. General observations from the study: Researchers report that Type 1 diabetes patients had moderately but significantly shorter TCRB CDR3s across all four CD4+ subsets.

The TCR comes from a man under 40 with type 1 diabetes. Sample: central memory CD4+ T cells from blood. V and J are TRBV27 and TRBJ2-2; 7 nucleotides agree with TRBD1. The CDR3 loop is CASSRGFPGELFF. Written as DNA, the CDR3 is TGTGCCAGTAGCAGGGGGTTCCCCGGGGAGCTGTTTTTT.